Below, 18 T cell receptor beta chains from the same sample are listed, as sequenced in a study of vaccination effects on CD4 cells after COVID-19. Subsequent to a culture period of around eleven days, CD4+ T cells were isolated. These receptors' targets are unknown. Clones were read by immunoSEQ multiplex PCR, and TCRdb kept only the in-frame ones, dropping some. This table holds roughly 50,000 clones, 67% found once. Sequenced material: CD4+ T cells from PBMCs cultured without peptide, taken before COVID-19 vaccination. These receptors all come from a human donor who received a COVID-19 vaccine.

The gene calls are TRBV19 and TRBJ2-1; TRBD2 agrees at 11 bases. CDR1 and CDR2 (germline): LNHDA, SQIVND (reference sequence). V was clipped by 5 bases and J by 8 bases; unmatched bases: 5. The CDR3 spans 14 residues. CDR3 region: CASSWLAGGYEQFF. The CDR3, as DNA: TGTGCCAGTAGTTGGCTAGCGGGGGGATATGAGCAGTTCTTC. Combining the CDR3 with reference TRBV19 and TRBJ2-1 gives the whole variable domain DGGITQSPKYLFRKEGQNVTLSCEQNLNHDAMYWYRQDPGQGLRLIYYSQIVNDFQKGDIAEGYSVSREKKESFPLTVTSAQKNPTAFYLCASSWLAGGYEQFFGPGTRLTVL.

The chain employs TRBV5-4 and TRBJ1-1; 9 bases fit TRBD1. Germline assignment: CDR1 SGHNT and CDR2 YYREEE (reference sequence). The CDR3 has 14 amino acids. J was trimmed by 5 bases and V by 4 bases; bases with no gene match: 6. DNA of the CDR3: TGTGCCAGCAGCCAAGACAGGGGGAGGACTGAAGCTTTCTTT. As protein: CASSQDRGRTEAFF.

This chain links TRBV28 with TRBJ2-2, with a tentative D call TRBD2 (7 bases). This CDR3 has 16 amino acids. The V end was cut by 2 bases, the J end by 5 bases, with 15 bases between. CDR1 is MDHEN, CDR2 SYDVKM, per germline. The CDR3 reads CASSLPGGGRTGELFF. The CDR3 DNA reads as TGTGCCAGCAGTTTACCCGGGGGCGGGAGAACCGGGGAGCTGTTTTTT.

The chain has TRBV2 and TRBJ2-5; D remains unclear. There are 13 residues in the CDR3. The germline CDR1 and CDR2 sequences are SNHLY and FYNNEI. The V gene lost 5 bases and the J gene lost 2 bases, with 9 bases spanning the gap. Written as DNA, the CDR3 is TGTGCCAGCAGTAGGGCAGCACAAGAGACCCAGTACTTC. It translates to CASSRAAQETQYF.

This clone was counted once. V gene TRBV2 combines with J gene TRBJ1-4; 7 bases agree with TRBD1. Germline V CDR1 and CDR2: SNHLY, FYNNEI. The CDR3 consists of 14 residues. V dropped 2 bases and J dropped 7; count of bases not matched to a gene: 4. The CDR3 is CASSEQGVFEKLFF. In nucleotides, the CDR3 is TGTGCCAGCAGTGAACAGGGGGTTTTTGAAAAACTGTTTTTT.

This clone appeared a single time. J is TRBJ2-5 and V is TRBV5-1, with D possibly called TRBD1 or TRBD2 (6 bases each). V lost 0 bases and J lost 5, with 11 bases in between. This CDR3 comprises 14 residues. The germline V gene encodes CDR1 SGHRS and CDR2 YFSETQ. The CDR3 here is CASSLGGARETQYF. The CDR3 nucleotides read TGCGCCAGCAGCTTGGGGGGGGCCCGGGAGACCCAGTACTTC.

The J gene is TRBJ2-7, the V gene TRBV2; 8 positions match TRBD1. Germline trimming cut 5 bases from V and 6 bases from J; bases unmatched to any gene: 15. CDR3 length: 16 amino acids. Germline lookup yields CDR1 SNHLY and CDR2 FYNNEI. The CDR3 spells CASSIFQGAYGGEQYF. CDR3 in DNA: TGTGCCAGCAGTATATTTCAGGGGGCCTACGGGGGCGAGCAGTACTTC.

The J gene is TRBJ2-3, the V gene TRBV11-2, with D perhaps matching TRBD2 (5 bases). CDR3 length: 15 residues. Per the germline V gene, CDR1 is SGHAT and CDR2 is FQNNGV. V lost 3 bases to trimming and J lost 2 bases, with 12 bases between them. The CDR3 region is CASSLSLAHTDTQYF. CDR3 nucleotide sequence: TGTGCCAGCAGCTTGTCCCTAGCCCACACAGATACGCAGTATTTT.

The CDR3 sequence: CASKRGQTSGSTDTQYF. The CDR3 DNA follows: TGCGCCAGCAAGAGGGGGCAGACTAGCGGGAGCACAGATACGCAGTATTTT. The chain has TRBV5-1 and TRBJ2-3, with 10 bases aligning to TRBD2. Germline assignment: CDR1 SGHRS and CDR2 YFSETQ. The junction had 10 bases not matched to a gene; V was cut back by 6 bases and J by 0 bases. This CDR3 is built from 17 residues. Complete variable domain (other parts from reference TRBV5-1 and TRBJ2-3): KAGVTQTPRYLIKTRGQQVTLSCSPISGHRSVSWYQQTPGQGLQFLFEYFSETQRNKGNFPGRFSGRQFSNSRSEMNVSTLELGDSALYLCASKRGQTSGSTDTQYFGPGTRLTVL.

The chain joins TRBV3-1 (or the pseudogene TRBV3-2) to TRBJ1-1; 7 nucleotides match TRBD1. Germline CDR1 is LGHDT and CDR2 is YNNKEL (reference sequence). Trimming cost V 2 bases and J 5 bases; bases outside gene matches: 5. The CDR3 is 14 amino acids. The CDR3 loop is CASSQQGGLTEAFF. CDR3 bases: TGTGCCAGCAGCCAACAGGGGGGGTTGACTGAAGCTTTCTTT.

CDR3 in amino acids: CASSVGVEGGSAFF. CDR3 bases: TGTGCCAGCAGCGTCGGGGTCGAAGGGGGGAGTGCTTTCTTT. The rearrangement joins TRBV9 to TRBJ1-1; tentative D call: TRBD1 (6 bases). V was clipped by 2 bases and J by 11 bases, with 19 bases between them. The CDR3 has 14 residues. CDR1 SGDLS and CDR2 YYNGEE come from the germline V gene. Filled out from reference TRBV9 and TRBJ1-1, the complete variable domain reads DSGVTQTPKHLITATGQRVTLRCSPRSGDLSVYWYQQSLDQGLQFLIQYYNGEERAKGNILERFSAQQFPDLHSELNLSSLELGDSALYFCASSVGVEGGSAFFGQGTRLTVV.

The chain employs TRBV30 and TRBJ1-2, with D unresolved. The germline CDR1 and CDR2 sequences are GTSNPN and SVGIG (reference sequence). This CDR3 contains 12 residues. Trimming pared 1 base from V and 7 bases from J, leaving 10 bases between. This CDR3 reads CAWSGGVGGYTF. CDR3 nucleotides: TGTGCCTGGAGTGGCGGAGTTGGTGGCTACACCTTC.

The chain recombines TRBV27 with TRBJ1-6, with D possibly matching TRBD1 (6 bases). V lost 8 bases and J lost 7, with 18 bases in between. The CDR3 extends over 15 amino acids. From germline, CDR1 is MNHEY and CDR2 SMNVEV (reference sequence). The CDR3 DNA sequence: TGTGCCAGCCGAAGGGGGGGGGCGAGAAATTCACCCCTCCACTTT. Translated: CASRRGGARNSPLHF.

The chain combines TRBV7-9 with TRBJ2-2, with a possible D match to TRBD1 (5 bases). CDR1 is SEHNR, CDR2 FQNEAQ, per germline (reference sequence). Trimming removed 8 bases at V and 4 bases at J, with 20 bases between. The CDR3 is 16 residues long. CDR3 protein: CASDPSGATSTGELFF. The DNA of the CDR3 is TGTGCCAGCGACCCTAGTGGGGCAACCTCCACCGGGGAGCTGTTTTTT.

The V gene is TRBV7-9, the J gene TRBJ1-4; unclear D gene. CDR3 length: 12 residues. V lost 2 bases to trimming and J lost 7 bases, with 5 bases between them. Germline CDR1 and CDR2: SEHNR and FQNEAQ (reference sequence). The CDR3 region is CASSLQSEKLFF. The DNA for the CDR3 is TGTGCCAGCAGCTTACAGAGTGAAAAACTGTTTTTT.

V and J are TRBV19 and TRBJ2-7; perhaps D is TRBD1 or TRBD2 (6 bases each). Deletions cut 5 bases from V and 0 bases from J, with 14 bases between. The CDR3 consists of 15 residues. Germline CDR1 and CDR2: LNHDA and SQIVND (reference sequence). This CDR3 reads CASSPGTLASYEQYF. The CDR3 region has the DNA TGTGCCAGTAGTCCCGGGACACTAGCCTCCTACGAGCAGTACTTC. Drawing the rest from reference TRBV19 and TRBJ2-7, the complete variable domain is DGGITQSPKYLFRKEGQNVTLSCEQNLNHDAMYWYRQDPGQGLRLIYYSQIVNDFQKGDIAEGYSVSREKKESFPLTVTSAQKNPTAFYLCASSPGTLASYEQYFGPGTRLTVT.

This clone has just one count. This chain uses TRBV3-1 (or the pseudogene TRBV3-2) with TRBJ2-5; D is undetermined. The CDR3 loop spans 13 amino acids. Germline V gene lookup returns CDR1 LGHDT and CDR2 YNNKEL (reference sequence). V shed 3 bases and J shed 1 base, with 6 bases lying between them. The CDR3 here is CASSHIVQETQYF. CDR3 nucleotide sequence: TGTGCCAGCAGCCATATCGTCCAAGAGACCCAGTACTTC.

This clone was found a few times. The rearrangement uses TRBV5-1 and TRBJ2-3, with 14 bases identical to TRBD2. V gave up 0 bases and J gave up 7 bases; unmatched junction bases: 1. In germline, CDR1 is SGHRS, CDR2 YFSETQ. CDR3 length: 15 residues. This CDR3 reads CASSLGLAGGHTQYF. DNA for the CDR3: TGCGCCAGCAGCTTGGGACTAGCGGGAGGGCATACGCAGTATTTT.